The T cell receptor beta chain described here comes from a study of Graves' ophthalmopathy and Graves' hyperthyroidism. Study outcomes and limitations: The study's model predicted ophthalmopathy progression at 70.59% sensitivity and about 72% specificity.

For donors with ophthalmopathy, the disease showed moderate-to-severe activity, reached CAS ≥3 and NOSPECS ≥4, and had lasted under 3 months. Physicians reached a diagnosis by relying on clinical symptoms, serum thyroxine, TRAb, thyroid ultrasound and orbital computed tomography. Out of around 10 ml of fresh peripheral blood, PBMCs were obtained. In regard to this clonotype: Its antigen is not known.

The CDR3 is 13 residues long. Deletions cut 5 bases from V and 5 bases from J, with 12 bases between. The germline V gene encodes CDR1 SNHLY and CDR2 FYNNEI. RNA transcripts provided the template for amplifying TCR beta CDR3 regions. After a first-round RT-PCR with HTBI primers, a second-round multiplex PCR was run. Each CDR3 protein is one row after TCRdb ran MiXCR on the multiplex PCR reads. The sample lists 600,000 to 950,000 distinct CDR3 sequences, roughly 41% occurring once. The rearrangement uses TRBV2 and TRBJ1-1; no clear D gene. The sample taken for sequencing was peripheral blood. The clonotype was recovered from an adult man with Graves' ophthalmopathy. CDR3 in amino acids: CASSFSGWTEAFF. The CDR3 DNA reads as TGTGCCAGCAGTTTTTCTGGGTGGACTGAAGCTTTCTTT.